The 19 T cell receptor beta chains reported below all come from one sample, sequenced in a study of blood T cell repertoires in COVID-19 (TCRdb year 2020). Library preparation was by the immunoSEQ multiplex PCR assay. This is the immuneACCESS table as TCRdb keeps it, with only in-frame sequences that have V and J called. A part of the clones is gone; compared with another copy, unresolved V genes explain less than half, and the rest is unexplained. For this sample there are around 270,000 clones; more than 75% appear just once. The ten most abundant clones make up roughly 5.6% of the sample. Specimen: peripheral blood. Receptors originate from a woman in her fifties or sixties with COVID-19, enrolled during active disease.

This clone appeared a few times. V is TRBV5-1 and J is TRBJ2-7, with D perhaps matching TRBD2 (6 bases). The germline gives CDR1 SGHRS, CDR2 YFSETQ. This CDR3 spans 16 amino acids. V gave up 3 bases and J gave up 0 bases, with 16 bases separating them. DNA of the CDR3: TGCGCCAGCAGCTGGACCAAAGCGGGCCTCTCCTACGAGCAGTACTTC. Encoded protein: CASSWTKAGLSYEQYF.

The chain combines TRBV18 with TRBJ2-7; D is ambiguous. This CDR3 has 12 amino acids. Germline assignment: CDR1 KGHSH and CDR2 LQKENI. V dropped 3 bases and J dropped 3 bases, with 6 bases sitting between them. The CDR3 protein is CASSPNNYEQYF. The CDR3 DNA reads as TGTGCCAGCTCACCCAACAACTACGAGCAGTACTTC.

This clone was found once. The rearrangement uses TRBV19 and TRBJ1-1, with 8 nucleotides matching TRBD1. V was clipped by 6 bases and J by 5 bases; unmatched bases: 8. There are 14 residues in the CDR3. Germline values: CDR1 LNHDA, CDR2 SQIVND (reference sequence). For the CDR3, the DNA is TGTGCCAGTAGGAACCAGGGGGCTGGGACTGAAGCTTTCTTT. Encoded protein: CASRNQGAGTEAFF.

The rearrangement joins TRBV18 to TRBJ2-2; D possibly corresponds to TRBD1 (6 bases). Trimming cost V 6 bases and J 0 bases, with 11 bases left between them. CDR1 is KGHSH and CDR2 is LQKENI in the germline V gene. The length of the CDR3 is 15 residues. The CDR3 region is CASSTGQPNTGELFF. CDR3 bases: TGTGCCAGCTCCACCGGACAGCCGAACACCGGGGAGCTGTTTTTT.

This clone was seen once. The V call is TRBV28, the J call TRBJ1-5; possibly TRBD1 for D (6 bases). The CDR3 covers 14 residues. Between the trimmed V and J ends, which lost 1 base and 2 bases, there was a span of 6 bases. Germline V gene data show CDR1 as MDHEN and CDR2 as SYDVKM. The CDR3 DNA sequence: TGTGCCAGCAGTTTATCAGGGGGCAATCAGCCCCAGCATTTT. It translates to CASSLSGGNQPQHF.

The rearrangement uses TRBV2 and TRBJ1-1; D possibly corresponds to TRBD1 (5 bases). The V gene's germline CDR1 is SNHLY and CDR2 FYNNEI. V was pared by 6 bases and J by 4 bases, with 12 bases between. CDR3 size: 13 residues. Written as DNA, the CDR3 is TGTGCCAGCAGCGTCGGGACTCGCACTGAAGCTTTCTTT. Its translation is CASSVGTRTEAFF.

This rearrangement joins TRBV2 to TRBJ1-5; TRBD1 matches at 7 bases. After removal of 3 bases from V and 0 bases from J, the junction contained 11 bases not matched to a gene. CDR3 size: 18 residues. Germline V gene data show CDR1 as SNHLY and CDR2 as FYNNEI. CDR3 bases: TGTGCCAGCAGTGAGGCGGGACAGCGCAGCAGTAGCAATCAGCCCCAGCATTTT. Amino acid sequence: CASSEAGQRSSSNQPQHF.

The rearrangement joins TRBV5-1 to TRBJ2-1; TRBD2 aligns across 7 bases. The CDR3 consists of 14 residues. V was clipped by 3 bases and J by 7 bases; unmatched bases: 7. The germline V gene has CDR1 SGHRS and CDR2 YFSETQ. CDR3 coding DNA: TGCGCCAGCAGCTCTCTAGCGGATACAAATGAGCAGTTCTTC. Translated, it gives CASSSLADTNEQFF.

On this clone itself: The sample contains more than one DNA sequence encoding this CDR3. The J gene is TRBJ1-1, the V gene TRBV2; D gene uncertain. This CDR3 is built from 13 residues. Germline-derived CDR1 and CDR2 are SNHLY and FYNNEI. Deletions cut 4 bases from V and 1 base from J, with 7 bases between. The CDR3: CASSGGGNTEAFF. DNA of the CDR3: TGTGCCAGCAGTGGAGGCGGGAACACTGAAGCTTTCTTT.

The chain joins TRBV9 to TRBJ1-5; D is possibly TRBD1 (5 bases). Germline assignment: CDR1 SGDLS and CDR2 YYNGEE. Trimming cost V 5 bases and J 0 bases, with 12 bases left between them. CDR3 size: 15 residues. The CDR3 sequence: CASSSGGYSNQPQHF. The CDR3 DNA is TGTGCCAGCAGTTCCGGGGGGTATAGCAATCAGCCCCAGCATTTT. The variable domain in full, completed from reference TRBV9 and TRBJ1-5, reads DSGVTQTPKHLITATGQRVTLRCSPRSGDLSVYWYQQSLDQGLQFLIQYYNGEERAKGNILERFSAQQFPDLHSELNLSSLELGDSALYFCASSSGGYSNQPQHFGDGTRLSIL.

This clone was observed a single time. Additional DNA sequences in this sample encode the identical CDR3. The J gene is TRBJ2-1, the V gene TRBV27, with 12 bases identical to TRBD2. J lost 4 bases, V lost 9 bases, and 4 bases had no gene match. From germline, CDR1 is MNHEY and CDR2 SMNVEV (reference sequence). This CDR3 is 14 amino acids long. The CDR3 loop reads CASTLAGGYNEQFF. DNA of the CDR3: TGTGCCAGTACCCTAGCGGGAGGGTACAATGAGCAGTTCTTC.

This clone was seen only once. This sequence joins TRBV7-2 and TRBJ1-1; a possible D gene is TRBD1 (5 bases). The CDR3 runs to 14 residues. Germline lookup yields CDR1 SGHTA and CDR2 FQGNSA. The germline V and J ends were trimmed by 0 bases and 7 bases, with 12 bases remaining between them. CDR3 residues: CASSLATVSHEAFF. CDR3 DNA sequence: TGTGCCAGCAGCTTAGCGACAGTTTCTCATGAAGCTTTCTTT. Looking up the rest from reference TRBV7-2 and TRBJ1-1 gives the full variable domain: GAGVSQSPSNKVTEKGKDVELRCDPISGHTALYWYRQSLGQGLEFLIYFQGNSAPDKSGLPSDRFSAERTGGSVSTLTIQRTQQEDSAVYLCASSLATVSHEAFFGQGTRLTVV.

CDR3 sequence reads: CASSYPATDNYGYTF. The DNA of the CDR3 is TGTGCCAGCAGCTACCCTGCGACAGACAACTATGGCTACACCTTC. The V gene is TRBV7-9, the J gene TRBJ1-2; possible D gene TRBD1, 5 bases. Looked up from germline, CDR1 is SEHNR and CDR2 is FQNEAQ (reference sequence). With 4 bases removed from V and 2 bases from J, the gap between germline ends came to 14 bases. The CDR3 sequence is 15 residues long.

The chain has TRBV28 and TRBJ1-4; TRBD1 matches at 10 bases. Germline V gives CDR1 MDHEN, CDR2 SYDVKM. The CDR3 sequence is 17 residues long. V shed 3 bases, J shed 8 bases, and the junction held 12 bases outside the gene matches. CDR3 amino acids: CASSFSTGGAGTEKLFF. The DNA of the CDR3 is TGTGCCAGCAGTTTTTCGACAGGGGGCGCGGGGACCGAAAAACTGTTTTTT. The whole variable domain, filled in from reference TRBV28 and TRBJ1-4, reads DVKVTQSSRYLVKRTGEKVFLECVQDMDHENMFWYRQDPGLGLRLIYFSYDVKMKEKGDIPEGYSVSREKKERFSLILESASTNQTSMYLCASSFSTGGAGTEKLFFGSGTQLSVL.

The chain carries TRBV6-5 and TRBJ1-3, with D possibly TRBD1 on 5 matching bases. The CDR3 is made up of 15 amino acids. The germline CDR1 and CDR2 sequences are MNHEY and SVGAGI. The V end lost 5 bases, the J end lost 0 bases, and 11 bases lay between the germline ends. The CDR3 reads CASSKGFASGNTIYF. In DNA form, the CDR3 reads TGTGCCAGCAGTAAGGGGTTTGCCTCTGGAAACACCATATATTTT.

This chain links TRBV6-5 with TRBJ1-3, with 9 bases identical to TRBD1. The CDR3 consists of 15 residues. With 6 bases clipped from V and 2 bases from J, the junction kept 5 bases outside the gene matches. In germline, CDR1 is MNHEY, CDR2 SVGAGI. As DNA, the CDR3 is TGTGCCAGCAGATCGGGACAGGGAACTGGAAACACCATATATTTT. The encoded protein is CASRSGQGTGNTIYF.

V usage is TRBV9 and J usage is TRBJ1-2, with D possibly TRBD1 on 5 matching bases. This CDR3 comprises 12 residues. Deletions cut 2 bases from V and 10 bases from J, with 12 bases between. From germline, CDR1 is SGDLS and CDR2 YYNGEE. CDR3 region: CASSVGAGHYTF. DNA of the CDR3: TGTGCCAGCAGCGTTGGGGCAGGGCACTACACCTTC.

CDR3 in DNA: TGCGCCAGCAGCCAAGAGACATCCCGGTCAGGTCAGCCCCAGCATTTT. Translating it yields CASSQETSRSGQPQHF. V gene TRBV4-1 combines with J gene TRBJ1-5; D is unclear. This CDR3 comprises 16 residues. The germline V gene has CDR1 MGHRA and CDR2 YSYEKL. V lost 0 bases and J 6 bases, leaving 15 bases between the germline ends.

The gene calls are TRBV7-9 and TRBJ1-2; perhaps TRBD1 as D (5 bases). Germline CDR1 reads SEHNR; CDR2 reads FQNEAQ (reference sequence). Trimming cost V 5 bases and J 6 bases, with 19 bases left between them. The CDR3 contains 15 residues. The CDR3 sequence is CASSPLGRARDGYTF. The CDR3 bases are TGTGCCAGCAGCCCTCTAGGCAGGGCAAGGGATGGCTACACCTTC.